This T cell receptor beta chain stems from a study of blood T cell repertoires in COVID-19 (dated by TCRdb to 2020 to 2021). Study-level background: The collaborator samples originated in the United States, Italy and Spain and spanned the acute and convalescent phases of COVID-19. The prospective study material was composed of cDNA or gDNA derived from T cells, B-cell-depleted T cells, or PBMCs. Subjects who had been exposed to COVID-19, were actively infected with it, or had recovered from it provided the deeply sampled blood TCRbeta repertoires that made up the dataset. A freely available public database, intended as a resource for researchers studying the immune response to SARS-CoV-2, is where the repertoires were released. Samples came from the ongoing ImmuneRACE study (first 160 participants) plus 1,254 subjects from 6 global collaborators. Nearly every sample came with metadata listing a de-identified subject ID, COVID-19 status, age in years and sex. Where HLA class I and class II types were available, the types were taken from metadata supplied by the sample provider, not from assay-based typing.

The collaborating institutions used their own protocols to collect whole blood in K2EDTA tubes. For TCRbeta analysis, collaborator samples were shipped as frozen whole blood, as isolated PBMCs, or as DNA extracted from either sample type. Only a few counts were recorded for this clone. What this receptor recognizes is not known. Base-call qualities are not available, and no considerably larger clone is one nucleotide away. On the study overall, not on this receptor specifically: How much clinical and demographic metadata was included differed by source and by participant, and the metadata was provided uncurated.

TCRbeta CDR3 regions were amplified from genomic DNA using the immunoSEQ Assay, a bias-controlled multiplex PCR. The authors processed their data as follows. Within the assay, amplification of reference gene primers was used to estimate how many nucleated cells each sample contained. Sequence reads were collapsed and filtered to measure the absolute abundance of every unique TCRbeta CDR3 rearrangement. Productive Simpson clonality was computed per sample as the square root of Simpson's diversity index over productive rearrangements. TCRdb re-hosts the immuneACCESS table, in-frame sequences only. Its copies lack some clones; in the studies checked, an unresolved V gene accounts for under half of them, and the cause for the rest is not known. V, J and clone size are those of that table, while D and trimming were read from the DNA. The sample table lists 230,000 or so clones, about 83% of them with a count of one. The ten largest clones capture roughly 9.4% of the sample.

At the junction V is shortened by 5 bases and J by 2 bases; bases outside the gene matches: 7. Spanning cysteine to phenylalanine, the CDR3 consists of 16 amino acids. This entry keeps only the CDR3 DNA: 48 bases, framed from base 1. In the germline V gene (reference sequence), CDR1 corresponds to LNHDA and CDR2 to SQIVND. Here the chain combines TRBV19 and TRBJ1-3; 9 nucleotides in the junction match TRBD1. The clonotype comes from a man aged 35-49 years with active or convalescent COVID-19. The sequenced material came from peripheral blood. The CDR3 is CASSPVQGATGNTIYF. The nucleotide sequence reads TGTGCCAGTAGTCCTGTACAGGGGGCAACTGGAAACACCATATATTTT.